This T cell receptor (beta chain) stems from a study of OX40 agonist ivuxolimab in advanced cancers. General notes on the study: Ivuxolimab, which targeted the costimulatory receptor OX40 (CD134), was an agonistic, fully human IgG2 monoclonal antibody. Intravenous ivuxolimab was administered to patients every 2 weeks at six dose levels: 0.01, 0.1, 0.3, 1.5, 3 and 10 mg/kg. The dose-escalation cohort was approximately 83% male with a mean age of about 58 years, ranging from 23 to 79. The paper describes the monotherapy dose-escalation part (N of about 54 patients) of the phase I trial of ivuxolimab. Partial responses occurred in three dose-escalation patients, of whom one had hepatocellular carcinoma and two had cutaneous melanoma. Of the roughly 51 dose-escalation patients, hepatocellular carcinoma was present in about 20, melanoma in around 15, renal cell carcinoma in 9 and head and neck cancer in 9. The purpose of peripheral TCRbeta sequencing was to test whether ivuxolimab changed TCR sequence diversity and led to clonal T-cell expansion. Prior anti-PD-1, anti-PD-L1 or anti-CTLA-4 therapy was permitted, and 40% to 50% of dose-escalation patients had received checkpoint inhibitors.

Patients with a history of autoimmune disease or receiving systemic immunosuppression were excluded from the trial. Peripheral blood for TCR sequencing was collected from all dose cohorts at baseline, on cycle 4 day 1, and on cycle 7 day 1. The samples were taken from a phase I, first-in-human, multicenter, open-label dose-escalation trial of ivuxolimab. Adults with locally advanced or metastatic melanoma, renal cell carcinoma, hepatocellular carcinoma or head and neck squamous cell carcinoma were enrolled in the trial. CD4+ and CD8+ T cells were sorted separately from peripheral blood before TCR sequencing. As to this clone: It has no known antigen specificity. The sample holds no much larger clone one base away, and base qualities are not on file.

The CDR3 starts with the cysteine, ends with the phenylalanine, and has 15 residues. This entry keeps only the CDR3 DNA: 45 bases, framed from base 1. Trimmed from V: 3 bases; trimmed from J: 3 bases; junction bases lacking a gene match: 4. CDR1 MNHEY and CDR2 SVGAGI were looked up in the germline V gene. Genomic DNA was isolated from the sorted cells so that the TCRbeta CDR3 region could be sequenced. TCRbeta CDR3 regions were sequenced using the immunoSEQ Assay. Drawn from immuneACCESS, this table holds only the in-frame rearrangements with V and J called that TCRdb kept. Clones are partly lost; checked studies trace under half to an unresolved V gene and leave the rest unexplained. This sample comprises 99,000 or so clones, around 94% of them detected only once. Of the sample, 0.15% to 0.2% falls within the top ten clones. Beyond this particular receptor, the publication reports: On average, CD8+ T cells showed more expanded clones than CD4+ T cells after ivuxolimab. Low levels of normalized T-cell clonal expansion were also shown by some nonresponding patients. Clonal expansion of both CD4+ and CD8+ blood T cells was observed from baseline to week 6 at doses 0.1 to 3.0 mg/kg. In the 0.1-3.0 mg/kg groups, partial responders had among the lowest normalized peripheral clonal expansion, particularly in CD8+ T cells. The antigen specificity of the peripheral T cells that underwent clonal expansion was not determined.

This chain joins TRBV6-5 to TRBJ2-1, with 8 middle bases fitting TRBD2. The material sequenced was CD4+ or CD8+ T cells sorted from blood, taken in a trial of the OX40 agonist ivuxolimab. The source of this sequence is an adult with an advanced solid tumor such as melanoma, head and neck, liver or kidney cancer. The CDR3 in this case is CASSYSGAYYNEQFF. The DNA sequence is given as TGTGCCAGCAGTTATAGCGGGGCCTACTACAATGAGCAGTTCTTC.